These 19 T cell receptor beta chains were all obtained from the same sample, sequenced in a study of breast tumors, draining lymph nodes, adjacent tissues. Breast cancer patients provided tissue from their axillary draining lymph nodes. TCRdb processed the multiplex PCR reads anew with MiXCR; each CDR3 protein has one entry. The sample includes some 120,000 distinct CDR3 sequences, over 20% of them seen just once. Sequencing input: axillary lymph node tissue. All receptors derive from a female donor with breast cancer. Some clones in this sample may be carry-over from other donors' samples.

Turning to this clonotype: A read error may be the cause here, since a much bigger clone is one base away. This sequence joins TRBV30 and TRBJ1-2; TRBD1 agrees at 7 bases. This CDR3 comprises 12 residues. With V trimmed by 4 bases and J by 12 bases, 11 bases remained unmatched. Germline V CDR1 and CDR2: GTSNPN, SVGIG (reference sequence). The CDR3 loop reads CAWKGGPLPHTF. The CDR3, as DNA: TGTGCCTGGAAAGGGGGCCCCCTTCCCCACACCTTC. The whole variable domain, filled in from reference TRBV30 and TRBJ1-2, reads SQTIHQWPATLVQPVGSPLSLECTVEGTSNPNLYWYRQAAGRGLQLLFYSVGIGQISSEVPQNLSASRPQDRQFILSSKKLLLSDSGFYLCAWKGGPLPHTFGSGTRLTVV.

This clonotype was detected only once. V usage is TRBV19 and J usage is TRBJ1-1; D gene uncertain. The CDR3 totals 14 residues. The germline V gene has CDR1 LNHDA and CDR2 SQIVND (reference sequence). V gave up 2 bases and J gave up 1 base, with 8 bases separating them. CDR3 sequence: CASSIQGGNTEAFF. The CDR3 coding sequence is TGTGCCAGTAGTATACAAGGAGGGAACACTGAAGCTTTCTTT.

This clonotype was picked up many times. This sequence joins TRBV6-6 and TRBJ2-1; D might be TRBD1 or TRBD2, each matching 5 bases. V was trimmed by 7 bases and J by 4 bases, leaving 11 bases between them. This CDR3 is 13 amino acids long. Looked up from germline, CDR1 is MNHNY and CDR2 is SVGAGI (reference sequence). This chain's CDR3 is CASTVGGYNEQFF. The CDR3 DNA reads TGTGCCAGCACCGTTGGGGGTTACAATGAGCAGTTCTTC.

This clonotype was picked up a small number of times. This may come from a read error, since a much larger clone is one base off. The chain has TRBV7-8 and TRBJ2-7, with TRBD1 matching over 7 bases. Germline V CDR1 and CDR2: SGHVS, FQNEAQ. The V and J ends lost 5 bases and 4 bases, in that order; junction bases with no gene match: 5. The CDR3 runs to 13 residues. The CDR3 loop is CASSATGMYEQYF. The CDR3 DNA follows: TGTGCCAGCAGCGCGACAGGGATGTACGAGCAGTACTTC.

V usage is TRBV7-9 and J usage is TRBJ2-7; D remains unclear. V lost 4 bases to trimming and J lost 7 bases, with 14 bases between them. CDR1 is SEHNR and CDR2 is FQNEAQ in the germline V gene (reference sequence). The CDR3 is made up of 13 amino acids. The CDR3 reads CASSSFGVGEQYF. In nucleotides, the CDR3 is TGTGCCAGCAGCTCGTTCGGTGTGGGGGAGCAGTACTTC.

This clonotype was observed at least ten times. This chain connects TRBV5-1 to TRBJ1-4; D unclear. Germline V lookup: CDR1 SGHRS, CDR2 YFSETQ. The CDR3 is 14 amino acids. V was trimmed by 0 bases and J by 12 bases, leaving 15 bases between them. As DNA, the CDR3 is TGCGCCAGCAGCTTGGACGGGTCGGAGAGGGAACTGTTTTTT. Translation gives CASSLDGSERELFF.

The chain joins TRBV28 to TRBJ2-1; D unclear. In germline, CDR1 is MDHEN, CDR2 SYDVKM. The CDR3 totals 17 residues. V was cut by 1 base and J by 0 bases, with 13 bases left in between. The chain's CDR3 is CASSLLGLSGSYNEQFF. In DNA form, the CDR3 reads TGTGCCAGCAGTTTATTAGGGCTATCCGGCTCCTACAATGAGCAGTTCTTC. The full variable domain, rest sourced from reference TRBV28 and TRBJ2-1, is DVKVTQSSRYLVKRTGEKVFLECVQDMDHENMFWYRQDPGLGLRLIYFSYDVKMKEKGDIPEGYSVSREKKERFSLILESASTNQTSMYLCASSLLGLSGSYNEQFFGPGTRLTVL.

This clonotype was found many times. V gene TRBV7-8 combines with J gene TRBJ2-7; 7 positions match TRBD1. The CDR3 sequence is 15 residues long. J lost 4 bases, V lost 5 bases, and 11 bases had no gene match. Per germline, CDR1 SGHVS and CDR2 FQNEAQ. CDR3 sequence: CASSPRDSGPYEQYF. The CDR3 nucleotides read TGTGCCAGCAGCCCACGGGACAGCGGTCCTTACGAGCAGTACTTC. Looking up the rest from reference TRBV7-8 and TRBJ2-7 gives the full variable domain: GAGVSQSPRYKVAKRGQDVALRCDPISGHVSLFWYQQALGQGPEFLTYFQNEAQLDKSGLPSDRFFAERPEGSVSTLKIQRTQQEDSAVYLCASSPRDSGPYEQYFGPGTRLTVT.

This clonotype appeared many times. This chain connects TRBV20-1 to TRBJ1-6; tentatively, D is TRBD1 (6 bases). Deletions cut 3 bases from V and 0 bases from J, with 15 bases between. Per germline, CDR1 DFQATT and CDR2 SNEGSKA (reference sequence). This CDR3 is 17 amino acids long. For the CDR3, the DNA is TGCAGTGCTAGGAGCGGTACAGGGAGCTCCTATAATTCACCCCTCCACTTT. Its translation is CSARSGTGSSYNSPLHF.

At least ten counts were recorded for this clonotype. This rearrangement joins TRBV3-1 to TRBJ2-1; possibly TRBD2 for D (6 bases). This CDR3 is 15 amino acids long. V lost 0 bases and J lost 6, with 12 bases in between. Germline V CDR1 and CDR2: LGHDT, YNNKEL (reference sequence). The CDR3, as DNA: TGTGCCAGCAGCCAAGATTCTACTAGCTTCAATGAGCAGTTCTTC. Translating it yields CASSQDSTSFNEQFF.

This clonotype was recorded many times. The CDR3 sequence is CASRGGYEQYF. The CDR3 DNA sequence: TGTGCCAGTCGTGGGGGCTACGAGCAGTACTTC. V is TRBV19 and J is TRBJ2-7; D may correspond to TRBD1 or TRBD2 (5 bases each). This CDR3 has 11 residues. V was clipped by 8 bases and J by 3 bases, with 8 bases between them. Per the germline V gene, CDR1 is LNHDA and CDR2 is SQIVND (reference sequence).

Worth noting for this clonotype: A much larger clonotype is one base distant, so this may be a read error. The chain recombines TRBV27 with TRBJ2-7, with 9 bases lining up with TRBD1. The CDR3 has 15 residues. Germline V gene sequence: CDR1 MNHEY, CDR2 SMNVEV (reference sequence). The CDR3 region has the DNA TGTGCCAGCAGTTCCCGGGACAGGGTTATCTACGTGCAGTACTTC. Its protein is CASSSRDRVIYVQYF.

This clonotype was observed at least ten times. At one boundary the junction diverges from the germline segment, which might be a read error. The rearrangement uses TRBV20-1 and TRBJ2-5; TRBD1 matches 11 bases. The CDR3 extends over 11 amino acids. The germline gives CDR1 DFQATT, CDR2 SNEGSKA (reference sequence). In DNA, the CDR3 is TGTAGGACAGGGGGCGGTGAGACCCAGTACTTC. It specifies CRTGGGETQYF.

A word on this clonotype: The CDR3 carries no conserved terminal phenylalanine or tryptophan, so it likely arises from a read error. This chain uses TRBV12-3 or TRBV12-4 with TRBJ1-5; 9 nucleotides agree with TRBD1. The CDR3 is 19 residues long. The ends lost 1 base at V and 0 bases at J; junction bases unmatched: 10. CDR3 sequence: CASSLDPGQGLYSNQPQHL. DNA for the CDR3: TGTGCCAGCAGTTTAGATCCGGGACAGGGACTTTATAGCAATCAGCCCCAGCATCTT.

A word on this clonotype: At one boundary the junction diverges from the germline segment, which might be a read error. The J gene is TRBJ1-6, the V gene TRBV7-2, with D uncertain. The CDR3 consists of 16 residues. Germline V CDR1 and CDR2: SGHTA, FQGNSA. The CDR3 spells CTSSPQRRVNNSLLHF. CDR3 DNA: TGTACCAGCAGCCCTCAGAGGAGGGTTAATAATTCACTCCTCCACTTT. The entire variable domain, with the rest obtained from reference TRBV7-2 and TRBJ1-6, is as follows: GAGVSQSPSNKVTEKGKDVELRCDPISGHTALYWYRQSLGQGLEFLIYFQGNSAPDKSGLPSDRFSAERTGGSVSTLTIQRTQQEDSAVYLCTSSPQRRVNNSLLHFGNGTRLTVT.

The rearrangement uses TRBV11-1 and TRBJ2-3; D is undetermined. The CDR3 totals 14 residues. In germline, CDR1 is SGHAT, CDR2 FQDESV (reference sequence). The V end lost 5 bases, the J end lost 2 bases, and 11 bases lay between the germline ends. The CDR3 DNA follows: TGTGCCAGCAGCCCGACATGGCCCACAGATACGCAGTATTTT. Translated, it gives CASSPTWPTDTQYF.

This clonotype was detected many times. CDR3 nucleotide sequence: TGCGCCAGCAGCTTGAACACAGATACGCAGTATTTT. It specifies CASSLNTDTQYF. The V call is TRBV5-1, the J call TRBJ2-3; no clear D. This CDR3 spans 12 amino acids. From germline, CDR1 is SGHRS and CDR2 YFSETQ. Trimming took off 1 base at V and 2 bases at J, with 2 bases between the two ends.

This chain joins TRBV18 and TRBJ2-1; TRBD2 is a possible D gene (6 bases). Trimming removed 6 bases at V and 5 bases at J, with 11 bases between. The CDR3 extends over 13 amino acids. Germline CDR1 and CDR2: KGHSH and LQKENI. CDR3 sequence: CASSASGDNEQFF. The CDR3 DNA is TGTGCCAGCTCCGCGTCGGGGGACAATGAGCAGTTCTTC.

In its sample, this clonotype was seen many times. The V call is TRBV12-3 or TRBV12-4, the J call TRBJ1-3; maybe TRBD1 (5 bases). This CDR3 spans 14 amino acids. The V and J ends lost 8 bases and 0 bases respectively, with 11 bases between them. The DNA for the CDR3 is TGTGCCAGCGGGACGGGCAACTCTGGAAACACCATATATTTT. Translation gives CASGTGNSGNTIYF.